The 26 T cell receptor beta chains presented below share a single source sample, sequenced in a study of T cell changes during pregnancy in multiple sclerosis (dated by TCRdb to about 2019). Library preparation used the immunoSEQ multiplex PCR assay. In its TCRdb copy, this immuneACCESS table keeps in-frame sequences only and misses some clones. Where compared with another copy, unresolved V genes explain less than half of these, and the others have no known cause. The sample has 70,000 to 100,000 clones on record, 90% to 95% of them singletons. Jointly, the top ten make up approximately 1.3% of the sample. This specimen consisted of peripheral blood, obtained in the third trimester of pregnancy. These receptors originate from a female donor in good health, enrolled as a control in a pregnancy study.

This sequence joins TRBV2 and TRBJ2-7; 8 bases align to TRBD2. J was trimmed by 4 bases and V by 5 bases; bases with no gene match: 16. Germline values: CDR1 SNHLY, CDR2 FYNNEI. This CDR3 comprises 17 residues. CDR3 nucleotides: TGTGCCAGCAGTATGATTCCCCGGGGGGGCCCTGGGTACGAGCAGTACTTC. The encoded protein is CASSMIPRGGPGYEQYF.

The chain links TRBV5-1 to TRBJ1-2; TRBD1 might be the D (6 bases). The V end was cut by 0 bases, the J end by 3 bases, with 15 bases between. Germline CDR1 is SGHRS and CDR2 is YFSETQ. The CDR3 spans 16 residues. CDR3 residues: CASSLGFSRQDYGYTF. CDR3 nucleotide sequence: TGCGCCAGCAGCTTGGGCTTTTCGCGACAGGACTATGGCTACACCTTC. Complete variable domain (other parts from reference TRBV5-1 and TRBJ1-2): KAGVTQTPRYLIKTRGQQVTLSCSPISGHRSVSWYQQTPGQGLQFLFEYFSETQRNKGNFPGRFSGRQFSNSRSEMNVSTLELGDSALYLCASSLGFSRQDYGYTFGSGTRLTVV.

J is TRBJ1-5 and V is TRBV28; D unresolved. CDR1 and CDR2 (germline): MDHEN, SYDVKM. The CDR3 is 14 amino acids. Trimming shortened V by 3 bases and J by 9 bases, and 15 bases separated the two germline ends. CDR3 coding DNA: TGTGCCAGCAGTTTGAGGCAGTCTGAGACGCCCCAGCATTTT. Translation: CASSLRQSETPQHF.

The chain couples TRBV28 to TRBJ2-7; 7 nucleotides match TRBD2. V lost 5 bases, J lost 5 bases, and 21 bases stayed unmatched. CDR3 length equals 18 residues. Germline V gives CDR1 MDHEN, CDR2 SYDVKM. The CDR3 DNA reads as TGTGCCAGCAGTCCCGGCCTCCACTCCGGGGGGAAATTTAACGAGCAGTACTTC. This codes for CASSPGLHSGGKFNEQYF.

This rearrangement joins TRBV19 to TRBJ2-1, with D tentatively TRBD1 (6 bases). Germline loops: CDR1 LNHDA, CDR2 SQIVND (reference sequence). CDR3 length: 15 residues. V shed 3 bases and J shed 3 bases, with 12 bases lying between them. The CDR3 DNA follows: TGTGCCAGTAGTATGGACCAGGGGAACTACAATGAGCAGTTCTTC. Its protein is CASSMDQGNYNEQFF.

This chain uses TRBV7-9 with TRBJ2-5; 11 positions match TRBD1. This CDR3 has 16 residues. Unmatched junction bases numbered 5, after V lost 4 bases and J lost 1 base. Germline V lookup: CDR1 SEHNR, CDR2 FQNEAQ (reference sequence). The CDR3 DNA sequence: TGTGCCAGCAGCTCCCCGGGACAGGGGGGCCAAGAGACCCAGTACTTC. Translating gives CASSSPGQGGQETQYF.

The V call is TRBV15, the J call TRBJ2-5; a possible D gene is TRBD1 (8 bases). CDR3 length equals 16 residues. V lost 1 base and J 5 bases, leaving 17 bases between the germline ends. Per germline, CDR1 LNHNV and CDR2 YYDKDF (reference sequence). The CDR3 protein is CATSRVHRGGWETQYF. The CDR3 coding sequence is TGTGCCACCAGCAGAGTCCACAGGGGGGGCTGGGAGACCCAGTACTTC.

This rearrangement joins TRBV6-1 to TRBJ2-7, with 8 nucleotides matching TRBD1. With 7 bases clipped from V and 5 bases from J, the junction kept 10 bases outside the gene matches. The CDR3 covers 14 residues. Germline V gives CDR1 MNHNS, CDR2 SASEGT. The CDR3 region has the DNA TGTGCCAGCACGGGGTGGACAGGGTCCGACGAGCAGTACTTC. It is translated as CASTGWTGSDEQYF.

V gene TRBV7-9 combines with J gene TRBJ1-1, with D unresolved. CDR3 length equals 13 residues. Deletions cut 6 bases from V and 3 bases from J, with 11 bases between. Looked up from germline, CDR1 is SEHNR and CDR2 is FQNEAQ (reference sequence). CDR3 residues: CASRPGRDTEAFF. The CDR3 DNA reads TGTGCCAGCAGACCCGGGAGGGACACTGAAGCTTTCTTT. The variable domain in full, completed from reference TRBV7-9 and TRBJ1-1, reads DTGVSQNPRHKITKRGQNVTFRCDPISEHNRLYWYRQTLGQGPEFLTYFQNEAQLEKSRLLSDRFSAERPKGSFSTLEIQRTEQGDSAMYLCASRPGRDTEAFFGQGTRLTVV.

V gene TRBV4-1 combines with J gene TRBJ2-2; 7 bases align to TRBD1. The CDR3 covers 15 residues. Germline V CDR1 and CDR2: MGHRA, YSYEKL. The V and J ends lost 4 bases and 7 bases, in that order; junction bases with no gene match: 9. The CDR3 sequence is CASSPRQGKGGELFF. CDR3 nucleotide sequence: TGCGCCAGCAGCCCGCGACAGGGAAAGGGCGGGGAGCTGTTTTTT.

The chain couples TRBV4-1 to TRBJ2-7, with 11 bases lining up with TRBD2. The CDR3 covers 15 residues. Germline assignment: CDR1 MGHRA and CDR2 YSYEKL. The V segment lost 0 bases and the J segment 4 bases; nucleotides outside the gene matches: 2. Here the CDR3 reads CASSQEGLAGYEQYF. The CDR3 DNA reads TGCGCCAGCAGCCAAGAAGGACTAGCGGGTTACGAGCAGTACTTC.

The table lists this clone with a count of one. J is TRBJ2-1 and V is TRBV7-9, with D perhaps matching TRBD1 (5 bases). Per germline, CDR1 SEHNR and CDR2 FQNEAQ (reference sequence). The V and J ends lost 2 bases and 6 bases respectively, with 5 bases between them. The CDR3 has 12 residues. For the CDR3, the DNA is TGTGCCAGCAGCTTACAGGGCAATGAGCAGTTCTTC. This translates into CASSLQGNEQFF.

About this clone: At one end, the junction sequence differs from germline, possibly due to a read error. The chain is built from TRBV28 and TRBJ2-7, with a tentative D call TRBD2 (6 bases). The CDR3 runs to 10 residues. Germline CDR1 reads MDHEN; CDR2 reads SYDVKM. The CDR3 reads CASRPLRELF. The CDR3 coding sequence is TGTGCCAGCAGGCCCCTTCGGGAGCTATTC.

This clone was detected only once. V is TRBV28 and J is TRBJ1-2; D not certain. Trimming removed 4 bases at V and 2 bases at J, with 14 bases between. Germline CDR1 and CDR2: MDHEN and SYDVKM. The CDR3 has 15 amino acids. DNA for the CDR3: TGTGCCAGCAGTTCCCCTGGGCAGGCAAACTATGGCTACACCTTC. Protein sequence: CASSSPGQANYGYTF.

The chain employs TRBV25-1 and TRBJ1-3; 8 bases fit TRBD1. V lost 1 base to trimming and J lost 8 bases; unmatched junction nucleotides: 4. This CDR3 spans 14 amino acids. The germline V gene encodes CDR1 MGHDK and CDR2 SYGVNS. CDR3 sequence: CASSEWDRMDTIYF. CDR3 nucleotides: TGTGCCAGCAGTGAATGGGACAGGATGGACACCATATATTTT.

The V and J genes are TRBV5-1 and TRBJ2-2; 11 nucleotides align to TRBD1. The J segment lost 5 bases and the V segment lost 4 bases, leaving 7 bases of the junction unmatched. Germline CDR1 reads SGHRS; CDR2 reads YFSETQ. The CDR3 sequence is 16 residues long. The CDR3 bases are TGCGCCAGCAGCGACTCCGGGACAGGGGGGACCGGGGAGCTGTTTTTT. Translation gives CASSDSGTGGTGELFF.

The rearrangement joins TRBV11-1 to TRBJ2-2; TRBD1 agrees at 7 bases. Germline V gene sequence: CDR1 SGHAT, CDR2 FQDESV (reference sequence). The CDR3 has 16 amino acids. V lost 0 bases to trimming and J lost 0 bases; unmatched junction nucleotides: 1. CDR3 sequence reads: CASSLAGTANTGELFF. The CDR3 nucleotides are TGTGCCAGCAGCTTAGCGGGGACAGCGAACACCGGGGAGCTGTTTTTT.

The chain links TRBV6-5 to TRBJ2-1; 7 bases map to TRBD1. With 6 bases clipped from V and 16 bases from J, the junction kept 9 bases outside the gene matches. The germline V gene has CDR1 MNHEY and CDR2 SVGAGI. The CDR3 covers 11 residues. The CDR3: CASSDGTEYFF. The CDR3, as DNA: TGTGCCAGCAGCGACGGGACAGAGTACTTCTTC.

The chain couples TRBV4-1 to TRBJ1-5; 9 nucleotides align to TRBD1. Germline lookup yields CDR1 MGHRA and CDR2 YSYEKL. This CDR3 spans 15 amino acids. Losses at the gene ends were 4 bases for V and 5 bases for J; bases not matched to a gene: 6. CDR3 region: CASSRLQGADQPQHF. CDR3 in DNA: TGCGCCAGCAGCCGTCTACAGGGGGCGGATCAGCCCCAGCATTTT.

The CDR3 sequence is CASSDGSGYSGANVLTF. CDR3 DNA sequence: TGTGCCAGCAGTGACGGTTCGGGTTACTCTGGGGCCAACGTCCTGACTTTC. The chain recombines TRBV6-4 with TRBJ2-6; D unclear. The CDR3 length is 17 residues. V dropped 2 bases and J dropped 0 bases, with 11 bases sitting between them. The V gene's germline CDR1 is MRHNA and CDR2 SNTAGT.

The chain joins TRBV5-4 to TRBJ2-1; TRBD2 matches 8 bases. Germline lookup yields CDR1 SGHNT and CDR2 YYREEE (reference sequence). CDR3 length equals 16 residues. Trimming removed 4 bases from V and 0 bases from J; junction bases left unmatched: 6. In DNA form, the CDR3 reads TGTGCCAGCAGCCGGGGGGGGCAGGACTCCTACAATGAGCAGTTCTTC. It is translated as CASSRGGQDSYNEQFF.

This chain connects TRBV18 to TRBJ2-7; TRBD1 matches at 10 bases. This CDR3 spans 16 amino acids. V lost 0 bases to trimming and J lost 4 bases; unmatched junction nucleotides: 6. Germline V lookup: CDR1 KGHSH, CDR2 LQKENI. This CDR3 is CASSPPGTGVLYEQYF. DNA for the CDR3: TGTGCCAGCTCACCACCCGGGACAGGGGTCTTATACGAGCAGTACTTC.

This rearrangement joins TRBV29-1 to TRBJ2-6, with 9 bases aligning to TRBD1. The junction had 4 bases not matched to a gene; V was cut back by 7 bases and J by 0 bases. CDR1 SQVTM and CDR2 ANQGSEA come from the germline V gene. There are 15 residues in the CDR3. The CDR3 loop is CSAGTGRSGANVLTF. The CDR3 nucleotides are TGCAGCGCAGGGACAGGGCGCTCTGGGGCCAACGTCCTGACTTTC.

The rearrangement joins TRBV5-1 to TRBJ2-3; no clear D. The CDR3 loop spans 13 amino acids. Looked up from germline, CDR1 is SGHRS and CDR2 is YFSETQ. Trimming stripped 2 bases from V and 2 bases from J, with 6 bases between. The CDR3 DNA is TGCGCCAGCAGCTTTGGCTCCACAGATACGCAGTATTTT. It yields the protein CASSFGSTDTQYF.

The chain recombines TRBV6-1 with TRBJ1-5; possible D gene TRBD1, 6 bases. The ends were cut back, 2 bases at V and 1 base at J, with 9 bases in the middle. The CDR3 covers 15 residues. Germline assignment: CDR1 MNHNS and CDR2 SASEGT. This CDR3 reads CASSETRGSNQPQHF. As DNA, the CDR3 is TGTGCCAGCAGTGAAACCAGGGGAAGCAATCAGCCCCAGCATTTT.

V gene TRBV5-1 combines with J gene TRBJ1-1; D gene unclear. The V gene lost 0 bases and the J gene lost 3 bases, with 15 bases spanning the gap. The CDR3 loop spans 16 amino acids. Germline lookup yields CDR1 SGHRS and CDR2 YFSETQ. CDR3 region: CASSLERRLVDTEAFF. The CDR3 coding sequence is TGCGCCAGCAGCTTGGAACGGCGGCTCGTGGACACTGAAGCTTTCTTT.